This T cell receptor beta chain was captured by sequencing in a study of blood T cell repertoires in COVID-19. Study-level information: COVID-19 samples, acute and convalescent, were from the United States, Italy and Spain. The analysed material was cDNA or gDNA that came from T cells, B-cell-depleted T cells, or PBMCs.

The CDR3 has 14 amino acids. V lost 3 bases to trimming and J lost 5 bases; unmatched junction nucleotides: 3. Per the germline V gene, CDR1 is SGDLS and CDR2 is YYNGEE. Source study methods: By means of reference gene primer amplification, nucleated cell counts were estimated. Libraries were prepared by immunoSEQ multiplex PCR; TCRdb keeps only in-frame clonotypes and omits some of them. The D gene and trimming were derived from the DNA, and the V and J assignments and clone size from that table. The sample gives about 220,000 clones, 82% of which show up once; approximately 4% is in the top ten. The receptor was isolated from a woman of 80 years or more with acute or convalescent COVID-19. Sequenced input: peripheral blood. The rearrangement links TRBV9 to TRBJ2-2; 8 bases map to TRBD1. The CDR3 is CASSGTGWTGELFF. Written as DNA, the CDR3 is TGTGCCAGCAGCGGGACAGGGTGGACCGGGGAGCTGTTTTTT.